This TCR beta chain was sequenced for a study of CD8+ T cells in alopecia areata. Study-level information: Treatment of the treated patients consisted of oral tofacitinib, 5 to 10 mg twice daily. Tofacitinib continued for 6 to 18 months and was then withheld for 6 months. Whole-study findings and limits: Across lesional scalp, and particularly alopecia totalis/universalis, clonality surpassed that of normal scalp. Mouse data revealed clearer TCR sharing than patient data did, a gap possibly tied to HLA.

Sequencing relied on a cDNA template that was reverse transcribed from extracted RNA. Some clones are missing from TCRdb's copy, which holds only in-frame ones; the method was immunoSEQ multiplex PCR. The table records 13,000 or so clones, approximately 53% of them present only once. About this clone itself: What it recognizes is unknown.

From alopecia areata patients, lesional scalp punch biopsies and peripheral blood were collected. This receptor was taken from a human donor with alopecia areata. The sequencing sample was made of skin.

The CDR3 DNA is TGCGCCAGCTTTTCCGGGACAGGGGAAGTTAATGAGCAGTTCTTC. This codes for CASFSGTGEVNEQFF. The rearrangement joins TRBV5-1 to TRBJ2-1, with TRBD1 identical over 10 bases. CDR3 length: 15 residues. Per germline, CDR1 SGHRS and CDR2 YFSETQ. The ends lost 7 bases at V and 7 bases at J; junction bases unmatched: 11.